This T cell receptor (beta chain) was profiled in a study of Ad26.COV2.S vaccination and SARS-CoV-2 variants. For the study at large: Donor was assigned to the Ad26.COV2.S arm of trial COV1001. Participants got Ad26.COV2.S intramuscularly, once or twice 56 days apart. General study findings and limits: Greater spike-specific TCR breadth was seen in vaccine recipients than in placebo recipients.

The treatment: 15 to 20 received Ad26.COV2.S at low or high dose, single or two shots; roughly 5 received placebo; per-sample allocation not given. Samples were taken on day 63 after the first vaccine or placebo injection. Adults aged 18-55 years in Boston included the donor. The table came from immunoSEQ multiplex PCR; TCRdb's copy has only in-frame clones and leaves some out. The sample shows about 350,000 clones, more than 85% of them seen only once. On this clone itself: Its antigen is not identified.

In germline, CDR1 is LGHNT, CDR2 FRNRAP. The CDR3 contains 11 residues. V dropped 2 bases and J dropped 7 bases, with 3 bases sitting between them. The sample here was peripheral blood, taken in a trial of Ad26.COV2.S vaccine versus placebo. This rearrangement joins TRBV12-5 to TRBJ2-1; no clear D. The sequence was collected from a person aged 18-65 years who received the Ad26.COV2.S COVID-19 vaccine or a placebo. The chain's CDR3 is CASGLYNEQFF. The CDR3 region has the DNA TGTGCTAGTGGTTTGTATAATGAGCAGTTCTTC. Variable domain in full (rest from reference TRBV12-5 and TRBJ2-1): DARVTQTPRHKVTEMGQEVTMRCQPILGHNTVFWYRQTMMQGLELLAYFRNRAPLDDSGMPKDRFSAEMPDATLATLKIQPSEPRDSAVYFCASGLYNEQFFGPGTRLTVL.